The 13 T cell receptor beta chains below were found in one sample sequenced in a study of T cell repertoires in cytomegalovirus infection. MiXCR was run by TCRdb on the reads, yielding one entry per CDR3 protein. The data contain about 920,000 distinct CDR3 sequences, approximately 30% of them singletons. The antigens of these receptors remain unknown. The sequences come from cultured CD8+ T cells from PBMCs, collected from culture after CMV antigen stimulation. The receptors here all came from a human donor in good health (CMV status not recorded). Some clones in this sample may be carry-over from other donors' samples.

A word on this clonotype: One end of the junction is discordant with germline, which a read error may explain. The chain links TRBV25-1 to TRBJ1-2, with 12 bases lining up with TRBD1. Germline CDR1 is MGHDK and CDR2 is SYGVNS. This CDR3 has 17 amino acids. The CDR3 reads CTSRSLRDRGPLYGYTF. CDR3 sequence (DNA): TGTACCAGCCGTAGTCTCCGGGACAGGGGGCCGCTCTATGGCTACACCTTC.

This clonotype was picked up many times. This rearrangement joins TRBV5-1 to TRBJ2-3, with 7 bases fitting TRBD2. With 5 bases clipped from V and 2 bases from J, the junction kept 8 bases outside the gene matches. The germline V gene encodes CDR1 SGHRS and CDR2 YFSETQ. CDR3 length: 15 residues. The CDR3 region has the DNA TGCGCCAGCAGTCGGTGGGGGGGTTACACAGATACGCAGTATTTT. Its translation: CASSRWGGYTDTQYF.

This clonotype was recorded a few times. This chain links TRBV7-9 with TRBJ1-4; D gene ambiguous. The CDR3 runs to 10 residues. Germline V gene data show CDR1 as SEHNR and CDR2 as FQNEAQ (reference sequence). The CDR3 nucleotides read TGTATCACCGGTGATGAAAAACTGTTTTTT. It codes for CITGDEKLFF.

There are a few counts of this clonotype. This CDR3 is CASSLTGLAASQETQYF. DNA for the CDR3: TGTGCCAGCAGTTTAACTGGGCTAGCGGCCTCCCAAGAGACCCAGTACTTC. This chain uses TRBV27 with TRBJ2-5, with 7 bases identical to TRBD2. J gave up 1 base and V 2 bases, and 10 bases lay outside the gene matches. The germline V gene has CDR1 MNHEY and CDR2 SMNVEV (reference sequence). This CDR3 is built from 17 residues.

This clonotype has more than one count but fewer than ten. V is TRBV27 and J is TRBJ1-5, with D unclear. The V end was cut by 4 bases, the J end by 7 bases, with 8 bases between. The CDR3 consists of 12 residues. Germline CDR1 MNHEY, CDR2 SMNVEV (reference sequence). This chain's CDR3 is CASSWPGQPQHF. The CDR3 nucleotides are TGTGCCAGCAGTTGGCCGGGGCAGCCCCAGCATTTT.

This clonotype was found a few times. The chain uses TRBV11-2 and TRBJ2-3; TRBD2 is a possible D gene (6 bases). Germline CDR1 is SGHAT and CDR2 is FQNNGV. V lost 4 bases and J 3 bases, leaving 14 bases between the germline ends. The CDR3 is 15 residues long. The chain's CDR3 is CASSSIRGRTDTQYF. The CDR3 coding sequence is TGTGCCAGCAGCTCAATACGAGGGAGGACAGATACGCAGTATTTT.

V usage is TRBV6-6 and J usage is TRBJ1-1; 7 bases line up with TRBD1. From germline, CDR1 is MNHNY and CDR2 SVGAGI (reference sequence). The V gene end was trimmed by 6 bases and the J gene end by 7 bases; junction bases not matched to a gene: 8. The CDR3 covers 13 residues. DNA for the CDR3: TGTGCCAGCAGCAAAATTAGGGACAGTGAAGCTTTCTTT. This codes for CASSKIRDSEAFF.

This clonotype has only a few counts. V and J are TRBV28 and TRBJ2-7; 12 nucleotides agree with TRBD1. This CDR3 comprises 16 residues. The germline gives CDR1 MDHEN, CDR2 SYDVKM. The ends lost 5 bases at V and 7 bases at J; junction bases unmatched: 12. The CDR3 loop reads CASSHNRDRGLREQYV. CDR3 DNA: TGTGCCAGCAGTCACAACCGGGACAGGGGGCTTCGAGAGCAGTACGTC.

This clonotype was counted only a few times. The J gene is TRBJ2-6, the V gene TRBV11-2; D call uncertain. CDR3 length equals 12 residues. Between the trimmed V and J ends, which lost 11 bases and 3 bases, there was a span of 8 bases. Germline V CDR1 and CDR2: SGHAT, FQNNGV. CDR3 in DNA: TGTGCCGTCTATAGTGGGGCCAACGTCCTGACTTTC. Translation gives CAVYSGANVLTF.

V and J are TRBV6-5 and TRBJ1-1; 7 bases align to TRBD1. The CDR3 has 16 amino acids. The germline V gene encodes CDR1 MNHEY and CDR2 SVGAGI. With V trimmed by 0 bases and J by 1 base, 5 bases remained unmatched. The CDR3 here is CASSYSTGIGNTEAFF. The CDR3 nucleotides are TGTGCCAGCAGTTACTCGACAGGGATCGGGAACACTGAAGCTTTCTTT.

This clonotype was observed many times. This chain connects TRBV7-9 to TRBJ2-7, with 7 bases fitting TRBD2. From germline, CDR1 is SEHNR and CDR2 FQNEAQ (reference sequence). V shed 1 base, J shed 3 bases, and the junction held 0 bases outside the gene matches. This CDR3 spans 13 amino acids. The CDR3 DNA is TGTGCCAGCAGCTTAGGGGACTACTACGAGCAGTACTTC. Amino acids: CASSLGDYYEQYF.

The J gene is TRBJ1-1, the V gene TRBV6-6; maybe TRBD1 (5 bases). Trimming stripped 0 bases from V and 3 bases from J, with 11 bases between. The CDR3 runs to 15 residues. Germline V gives CDR1 MNHNY, CDR2 SVGAGI (reference sequence). Here the CDR3 DNA reads TGTGCCAGCAGTTACTCGACAGCGACCTACACTGAAGCTTTCTTT. Protein sequence: CASSYSTATYTEAFF.

This clonotype occurred many times. The chain joins TRBV7-3 to TRBJ2-2; 8 bases align to TRBD2. V lost 2 bases and J lost 1; bases outside the gene matches: 6. This CDR3 comprises 17 residues. CDR1 is SGHTA and CDR2 is FQGTGA in the germline V gene. Here the CDR3 reads CASSLVRGGQNTGELFF. The CDR3 DNA reads TGTGCCAGCAGCTTAGTTCGGGGGGGCCAGAACACCGGGGAGCTGTTTTTT.